This T cell receptor beta chain was recorded in a study of blood T cell repertoires in COVID-19. The V end lost 1 base, the J end lost 10 bases, and 8 bases lay between the germline ends. Germline-derived CDR1 and CDR2 are LGHNA and YSLEER. The CDR3 runs to 13 residues. Measured with immunoSEQ multiplex PCR; TCRdb has only the in-frame clones, and not every one. The sample contains 150,000 to 200,000 clones, 80% to 90% of which appear only once. V and J are TRBV4-3 and TRBJ1-6; tentative D call: TRBD1 (6 bases). This TCR was recovered from a middle-aged man who had recovered from COVID-19. The sequencing input was peripheral blood. CDR3 sequence reads: CASSQVQGSPLHF. The CDR3 DNA sequence: TGCGCCAGCAGCCAAGTGCAGGGGTCACCCCTCCACTTT.